This entry lists 2 T cell receptor beta chains sequenced from one sample in a study of PD-1 blockade in classical Hodgkin lymphoma. In every patient, relapse followed autologous stem cell transplantation, while exposure to brentuximab vedotin differed. The assay was immunoSEQ multiplex PCR, and TCRdb's table has in-frame clones only and misses some. The data hold about 23,000 clones, with 65% to 85% observed a single time. Here the sequenced sample was peripheral blood mononuclear cells (PBMCs), taken before the second cycle of nivolumab. The receptor set was obtained from a human donor with classical Hodgkin lymphoma.

The DNA for the CDR3 is TGTGCCAGCAGCTTGGCATTGCAGGGCCTAGCTAACTATGGCTACACCTTC. Translating gives CASSLALQGLANYGYTF. This chain connects TRBV5-6 to TRBJ1-2; D perhaps matches TRBD1 (5 bases). Trimming removed 0 bases from V and 0 bases from J, with 15 bases in between. Germline V gene lookup returns CDR1 SGHDT and CDR2 YYEEEE. The CDR3 sequence is 17 residues long. The full variable domain, rest sourced from reference TRBV5-6 and TRBJ1-2, is DAGVTQSPTHLIKTRGQQVTLRCSPKSGHDTVSWYQQALGQGPQFIFQYYEEEERQRGNFPDRFSGHQFPNYSSELNVNALLLGDSALYLCASSLALQGLANYGYTFGSGTRLTVV.

The chain recombines TRBV11-2 with TRBJ1-6; D call uncertain. The V and J ends lost 3 bases and 8 bases respectively, with 11 bases between them. CDR1 and CDR2 from the germline V gene are SGHAT and FQNNGV. The CDR3 is made up of 14 amino acids. CDR3 nucleotides: TGTGCCAGCAGCTTCTTAATGGCGCATTCACCCCTCCACTTT. Encoded protein: CASSFLMAHSPLHF.